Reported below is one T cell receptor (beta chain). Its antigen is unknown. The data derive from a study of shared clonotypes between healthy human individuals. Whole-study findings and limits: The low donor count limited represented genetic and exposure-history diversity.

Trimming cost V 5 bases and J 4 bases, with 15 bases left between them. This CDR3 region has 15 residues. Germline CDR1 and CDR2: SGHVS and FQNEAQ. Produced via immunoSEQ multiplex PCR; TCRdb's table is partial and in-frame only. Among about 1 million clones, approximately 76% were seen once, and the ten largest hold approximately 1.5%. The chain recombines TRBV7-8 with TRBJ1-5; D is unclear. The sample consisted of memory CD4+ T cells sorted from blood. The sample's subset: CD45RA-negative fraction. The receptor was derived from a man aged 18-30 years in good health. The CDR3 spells CASSPEFGLNQPQHF. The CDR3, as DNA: TGTGCCAGCAGCCCTGAATTCGGTTTAAATCAGCCCCAGCATTTT.